This T cell receptor beta chain was identified during a study of blood T cell repertoires in COVID-19. Study-wide background: COVID-19 samples from acute and convalescent phases originated in the United States, Italy and Spain. Sources were T cells, B-cell-depleted T cells, or PBMCs; the material itself was cDNA or gDNA.

Original handling: Reference gene primer amplification gave nucleated cell count estimates. TCRdb's table, derived via immunoSEQ multiplex PCR, lists solely in-frame clones and lacks some. The D gene and trimming were derived from the DNA, and the V and J assignments and clone size from that table. The table has about 110,000 clones, under 80% seen once; the top ten hold 20%. Trimming stripped 2 bases from V and 3 bases from J, with 7 bases between. Germline-derived CDR1 and CDR2 are MNHEY and SVGAGI. The CDR3 sequence is 13 residues long. The TCR comes from a man between 65 and 80 years old with active or convalescent COVID-19. The chain combines TRBV6-5 with TRBJ1-1; a possible D gene is TRBD1 (5 bases). Sequenced material: peripheral blood. CDR3 in amino acids: CASSYRGYTEAFF. In DNA form, the CDR3 reads TGTGCCAGCAGTTACAGGGGATACACTGAAGCTTTCTTT.